What follows are 27 T cell receptor beta chains derived from one specimen sequenced in a study of blood T cell repertoires in COVID-19. The table came from immunoSEQ multiplex PCR; TCRdb's copy has only in-frame clones and leaves some out. The repertoire holds around 480,000 clones, with around 90% as singletons. Sequencing used PBMCs or T cells enriched from blood (not recorded which). The source of these receptors is a woman in her late teens or twenties who had recovered from COVID-19.

J is TRBJ1-1 and V is TRBV19, with 9 nucleotides matching TRBD1. With 4 bases clipped from V and 4 bases from J, the junction kept 4 bases outside the gene matches. CDR3 length equals 14 residues. The germline V gene has CDR1 LNHDA and CDR2 SQIVND (reference sequence). Here the CDR3 DNA reads TGTGCCAGTAGTAACGACAGGGGGGGCACTGAAGCTTTCTTT. It codes for CASSNDRGGTEAFF.

The chain recombines TRBV28 with TRBJ2-7; the D gene is possibly TRBD2 (7 bases). The CDR3 consists of 18 residues. Germline V gene data show CDR1 as MDHEN and CDR2 as SYDVKM. Trimming stripped 6 bases from V and 7 bases from J, with 31 bases between. CDR3 sequence (DNA): TGTGCCAGCAGCTCCACGAGGGGGGGGGACCGAGGGTTTCGGGAGCAGTACTTC. Protein: CASSSTRGGDRGFREQYF. Together with reference TRBV28 and TRBJ2-7, the CDR3 gives the full variable domain: DVKVTQSSRYLVKRTGEKVFLECVQDMDHENMFWYRQDPGLGLRLIYFSYDVKMKEKGDIPEGYSVSREKKERFSLILESASTNQTSMYLCASSSTRGGDRGFREQYFGPGTRLTVT.

The table lists this clone with a few counts. This chain uses TRBV30 with TRBJ1-1, with D possibly being TRBD1 (6 bases). Germline CDR1 is GTSNPN and CDR2 is SVGIG (reference sequence). The CDR3 contains 15 residues. The germline V and J ends were trimmed by 1 base and 1 base, with 13 bases remaining between them. Here the CDR3 DNA reads TGTGCCTGGAGTGCCCCCTACAGGGAGAACACTGAAGCTTTCTTT. It encodes CAWSAPYRENTEAFF.

This chain links TRBV5-1 with TRBJ2-3; 8 bases are shared with TRBD1. The germline gives CDR1 SGHRS, CDR2 YFSETQ. The CDR3 has 16 residues. V was pared by 4 bases and J by 2 bases, with 9 bases of the junction left unmatched. In DNA, the CDR3 is TGCGCCAGCAGCCCTACCGGGACAGGAGCCACAGATACGCAGTATTTT. Protein sequence: CASSPTGTGATDTQYF.

This clone was observed a single time. The rearrangement uses TRBV6-1 and TRBJ1-5; 8 bases agree with TRBD1. With V trimmed by 3 bases and J by 2 bases, 3 bases remained unmatched. The CDR3 runs 15 residues. Germline V gene sequence: CDR1 MNHNS, CDR2 SASEGT. The CDR3 bases are TGTGCCAGCAGTGAGGACAGGGAGGGCAATCAGCCCCAGCATTTT. Protein: CASSEDREGNQPQHF.

The chain recombines TRBV12-5 with TRBJ2-7; 7 positions match TRBD1. Germline assignment: CDR1 LGHNT and CDR2 FRNRAP. CDR3 size: 15 residues. V gave up 1 base and J gave up 3 bases; unmatched junction bases: 6. CDR3 sequence: CASGLASGQIYEQYF. The CDR3 bases are TGTGCTAGTGGTTTGGCCTCGGGACAGATCTACGAGCAGTACTTC.

This clone was observed once. The chain employs TRBV10-3 and TRBJ2-1, with 11 bases lining up with TRBD2. Germline CDR1 is ENHRY and CDR2 is SYGVKD. Germline trimming cut 3 bases from V and 5 bases from J; bases unmatched to any gene: 3. CDR3 length: 15 amino acids. CDR3 loop: CAISDLAGGHNEQFF. CDR3 in DNA: TGTGCCATCAGTGATCTAGCGGGGGGCCACAATGAGCAGTTCTTC.

The chain employs TRBV10-3 and TRBJ1-1, with 10 bases matching TRBD1. CDR3 length: 16 residues. The V segment lost 7 bases and the J segment 2 bases; nucleotides outside the gene matches: 10. Germline V gene data show CDR1 as ENHRY and CDR2 as SYGVKD. The CDR3 sequence is CAIMATGGYSNTEAFF. Here the CDR3 DNA reads TGTGCCATCATGGCGACAGGGGGCTACTCTAACACTGAAGCTTTCTTT.

For this clone: Other DNA sequences in this sample translate to the same CDR3. The chain links TRBV18 to TRBJ2-2, with 8 bases that match TRBD2. Trimming removed 2 bases from V and 4 bases from J; junction bases left unmatched: 0. The germline V gene encodes CDR1 KGHSH and CDR2 LQKENI. The CDR3 consists of 14 residues. The DNA of the CDR3 is TGTGCCAGCTCACCAGGACTAGCCACCGGGGAGCTGTTTTTT. Amino acid sequence: CASSPGLATGELFF.

The chain carries TRBV28 and TRBJ1-5; D ambiguous. The CDR3 has 13 residues. The V gene lost 3 bases and the J gene lost 5 bases, with 8 bases spanning the gap. Germline V CDR1 and CDR2: MDHEN, SYDVKM. Here the CDR3 DNA reads TGTGCCAGCAGTTTGGGCCGTGATCAGCCCCAGCATTTT. Protein: CASSLGRDQPQHF.

The rearrangement joins TRBV25-1 to TRBJ1-1, with 7 positions matching TRBD1. V lost 7 bases and J lost 1; bases outside the gene matches: 6. The germline V gene encodes CDR1 MGHDK and CDR2 SYGVNS. The CDR3 sequence is 14 residues long. The CDR3 DNA reads as TGTGCCAGCACTCCCCAGGGGGGGAACACTGAAGCTTTCTTT. This codes for CASTPQGGNTEAFF.

The chain uses TRBV30 and TRBJ2-5; 8 positions agree with TRBD2. The CDR3 length is 15 residues. V trimming: 4 bases; J trimming: 1 base; junction bases outside the gene matches: 8. CDR1 and CDR2 (germline): GTSNPN, SVGIG (reference sequence). The CDR3 loop is CAWTEDSGGQETQYF. CDR3 sequence (DNA): TGTGCCTGGACGGAGGACAGCGGGGGCCAAGAGACCCAGTACTTC.

V gene TRBV6-2 or TRBV6-3 combines with J gene TRBJ1-2; TRBD1 matches 7 bases. Trimming cost V 4 bases and J 2 bases; bases outside gene matches: 7. CDR1 and CDR2 from the germline V gene are MNHEY and SVGEGT. The CDR3 sequence is 15 residues long. As DNA, the CDR3 is TGTGCCAGCAGTTCGACCGACAGGGTGAACTATGGCTACACCTTC. Translation gives CASSSTDRVNYGYTF.

This chain links TRBV9 with TRBJ2-1; TRBD2 aligns across 8 bases. Trimming cost V 2 bases and J 6 bases; bases outside gene matches: 7. CDR3 size: 15 residues. Germline CDR1 is SGDLS and CDR2 is YYNGEE. DNA of the CDR3: TGTGCCAGCAGCGTCGCCGGGGGGGATAGCAATGAGCAGTTCTTC. Amino acids: CASSVAGGDSNEQFF. Using reference TRBV9 and TRBJ2-1 for the parts outside the CDR3, the full variable domain is DSGVTQTPKHLITATGQRVTLRCSPRSGDLSVYWYQQSLDQGLQFLIQYYNGEERAKGNILERFSAQQFPDLHSELNLSSLELGDSALYFCASSVAGGDSNEQFFGPGTRLTVL.

The V call is TRBV2, the J call TRBJ1-4; TRBD1 aligns across 7 bases. The CDR3 is 15 amino acids. J lost 6 bases, V lost 5 bases, and 9 bases had no gene match. Germline-derived CDR1 and CDR2 are SNHLY and FYNNEI. The CDR3, as DNA: TGTGCCAGCAGTCACGAACAGGGGAGTGATGAAAAACTGTTTTTT. Protein: CASSHEQGSDEKLFF.

CDR3 coding DNA: TGTGCCAGCAGCTTAGCATGGACTACTACCTACAATGAGCAGTTCTTC. This translates into CASSLAWTTTYNEQFF. V gene TRBV5-6 combines with J gene TRBJ2-1, with TRBD2 as a possible D gene (6 bases). The V end lost 2 bases, the J end lost 2 bases, and 14 bases lay between the germline ends. Germline CDR1 is SGHDT and CDR2 is YYEEEE. The length of the CDR3 is 16 residues. Supplemented by reference TRBV5-6 and TRBJ2-1, the full variable domain reads DAGVTQSPTHLIKTRGQQVTLRCSPKSGHDTVSWYQQALGQGPQFIFQYYEEEERQRGNFPDRFSGHQFPNYSSELNVNALLLGDSALYLCASSLAWTTTYNEQFFGPGTRLTVL.

This clone was recorded only once. The CDR3 DNA reads as TGTGCCACCAGCAGAGGTGGACAGCCGCACTCTGGAAACACCATATATTTT. Translating gives CATSRGGQPHSGNTIYF. This chain joins TRBV15 and TRBJ1-3; possibly TRBD1 for D (6 bases). This CDR3 is 17 amino acids long. CDR1 and CDR2 (germline): LNHNV, YYDKDF (reference sequence). V lost 1 base to trimming and J lost 0 bases, with 13 bases between them.

J is TRBJ2-7 and V is TRBV2; 11 nucleotides line up with TRBD2. V was clipped by 6 bases and J by 3 bases; unmatched bases: 4. Per germline, CDR1 SNHLY and CDR2 FYNNEI. CDR3 length equals 14 residues. The CDR3 spells CASSGLAGLYEQYF. DNA for the CDR3: TGTGCCAGCAGCGGACTAGCGGGCCTCTACGAGCAGTACTTC.

This clone was recorded only once. This rearrangement joins TRBV5-1 to TRBJ2-1, with D possibly matching TRBD1 (5 bases). The CDR3 length is 15 residues. The ends were cut back, 2 bases at V and 0 bases at J, with 9 bases in the middle. Germline loops: CDR1 SGHRS, CDR2 YFSETQ. The DNA for the CDR3 is TGCGCCAGCAGCTTTAGACAGAGCTCCTACAATGAGCAGTTCTTC. This codes for CASSFRQSSYNEQFF.

In this sample, this clone turned up once. The genes are TRBV19 and TRBJ1-2, with 10 bases identical to TRBD1. The CDR3 totals 14 residues. Germline V gene lookup returns CDR1 LNHDA and CDR2 SQIVND (reference sequence). Trimming cost V 5 bases and J 7 bases; bases outside gene matches: 7. CDR3 nucleotide sequence: TGTGCCAGTAGTCACCGGGACAGGGGATCTGGCTACACCTTC. Its translation is CASSHRDRGSGYTF.

The CDR3 sequence: CASSYSRGRGEAFF. DNA of the CDR3: TGTGCCAGCAGTTACTCGAGGGGCAGGGGCGAAGCTTTCTTT. The rearrangement joins TRBV6-5 to TRBJ1-1, with a possible D match to TRBD1 (6 bases). Germline CDR1 reads MNHEY; CDR2 reads SVGAGI. The V end was cut by 0 bases, the J end by 8 bases, with 13 bases between. The CDR3 runs 14 residues.

V and J are TRBV6-5 and TRBJ2-3; the match to TRBD2 covers 12 bases. V trimming: 4 bases; J trimming: 7 bases; junction bases outside the gene matches: 3. This CDR3 is built from 14 residues. The germline gives CDR1 MNHEY, CDR2 SVGAGI. CDR3 bases: TGTGCCAGCAGTTCTAGCGGGGGGGCGTATACGCAGTATTTT. Its protein product is CASSSSGGAYTQYF.

The gene calls are TRBV28 and TRBJ1-2; no reliable D call. Germline CDR1 and CDR2: MDHEN and SYDVKM. V gave up 11 bases and J gave up 6 bases, with 10 bases separating them. The CDR3 sequence is 10 residues long. The DNA of the CDR3 is TGTGCCTTGGGCGGGAATGGCTACACCTTC. This translates into CALGGNGYTF.

The V gene is TRBV6-5, the J gene TRBJ2-3, with TRBD1 matching over 10 bases. J gave up 5 bases and V 7 bases, and 9 bases lay outside the gene matches. CDR1 is MNHEY and CDR2 is SVGAGI in the germline V gene. The CDR3 contains 15 residues. This chain's CDR3 is CASTRGQGSIDTQYF. For the CDR3, the DNA is TGTGCCAGCACCCGGGGACAGGGGAGTATAGATACGCAGTATTTT.

V usage is TRBV6-5 and J usage is TRBJ1-2; 7 bases align to TRBD1. The V and J ends lost 0 bases and 5 bases, in that order; junction bases with no gene match: 9. CDR3 length equals 16 residues. Looked up from germline, CDR1 is MNHEY and CDR2 is SVGAGI. CDR3 coding DNA: TGTGCCAGCAGTTACTCGATAAGGGGGCAAGGGTATGGCTACACCTTC. This codes for CASSYSIRGQGYGYTF.

This clone was picked up one time. The chain couples TRBV6-6 to TRBJ2-7, with D possibly TRBD1 on 6 matching bases. Germline V gives CDR1 MNHNY, CDR2 SVGAGI (reference sequence). V was clipped by 10 bases and J by 4 bases, with 14 bases between them. The CDR3 extends over 12 amino acids. This CDR3 reads CATTGIRYEQYF. The CDR3 DNA follows: TGTGCCACCACAGGGATCCGGTACGAGCAGTACTTC.

This clone was counted once. V and J are TRBV4-1 and TRBJ2-1, with a tentative D call TRBD2 (6 bases). The length of the CDR3 is 16 residues. V was cut by 1 base and J by 6 bases, with 16 bases left in between. Germline V lookup: CDR1 MGHRA, CDR2 YSYEKL. Here the CDR3 DNA reads TGCGCCAGCAGCCAAGTTGGAGGGGCGTTCGGCAATGAGCAGTTCTTC. This gives the protein CASSQVGGAFGNEQFF.